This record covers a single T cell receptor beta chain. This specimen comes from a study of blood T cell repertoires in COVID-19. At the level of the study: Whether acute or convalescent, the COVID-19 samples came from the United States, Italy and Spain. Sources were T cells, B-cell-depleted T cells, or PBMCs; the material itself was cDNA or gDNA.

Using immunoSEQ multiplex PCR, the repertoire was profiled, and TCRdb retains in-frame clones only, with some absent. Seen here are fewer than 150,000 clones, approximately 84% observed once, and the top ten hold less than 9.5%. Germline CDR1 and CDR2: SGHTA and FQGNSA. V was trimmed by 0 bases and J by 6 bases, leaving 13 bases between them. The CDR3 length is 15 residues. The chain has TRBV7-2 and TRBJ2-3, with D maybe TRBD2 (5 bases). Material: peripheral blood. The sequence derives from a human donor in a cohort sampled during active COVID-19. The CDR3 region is CASSLASPGKDTQYF. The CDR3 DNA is TGTGCCAGCAGCTTAGCTTCGCCGGGGAAGGATACGCAGTATTTT. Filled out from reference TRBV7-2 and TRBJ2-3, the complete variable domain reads GAGVSQSPSNKVTEKGKDVELRCDPISGHTALYWYRQSLGQGLEFLIYFQGNSAPDKSGLPSDRFSAERTGGSVSTLTIQRTQQEDSAVYLCASSLASPGKDTQYFGPGTRLTVL.